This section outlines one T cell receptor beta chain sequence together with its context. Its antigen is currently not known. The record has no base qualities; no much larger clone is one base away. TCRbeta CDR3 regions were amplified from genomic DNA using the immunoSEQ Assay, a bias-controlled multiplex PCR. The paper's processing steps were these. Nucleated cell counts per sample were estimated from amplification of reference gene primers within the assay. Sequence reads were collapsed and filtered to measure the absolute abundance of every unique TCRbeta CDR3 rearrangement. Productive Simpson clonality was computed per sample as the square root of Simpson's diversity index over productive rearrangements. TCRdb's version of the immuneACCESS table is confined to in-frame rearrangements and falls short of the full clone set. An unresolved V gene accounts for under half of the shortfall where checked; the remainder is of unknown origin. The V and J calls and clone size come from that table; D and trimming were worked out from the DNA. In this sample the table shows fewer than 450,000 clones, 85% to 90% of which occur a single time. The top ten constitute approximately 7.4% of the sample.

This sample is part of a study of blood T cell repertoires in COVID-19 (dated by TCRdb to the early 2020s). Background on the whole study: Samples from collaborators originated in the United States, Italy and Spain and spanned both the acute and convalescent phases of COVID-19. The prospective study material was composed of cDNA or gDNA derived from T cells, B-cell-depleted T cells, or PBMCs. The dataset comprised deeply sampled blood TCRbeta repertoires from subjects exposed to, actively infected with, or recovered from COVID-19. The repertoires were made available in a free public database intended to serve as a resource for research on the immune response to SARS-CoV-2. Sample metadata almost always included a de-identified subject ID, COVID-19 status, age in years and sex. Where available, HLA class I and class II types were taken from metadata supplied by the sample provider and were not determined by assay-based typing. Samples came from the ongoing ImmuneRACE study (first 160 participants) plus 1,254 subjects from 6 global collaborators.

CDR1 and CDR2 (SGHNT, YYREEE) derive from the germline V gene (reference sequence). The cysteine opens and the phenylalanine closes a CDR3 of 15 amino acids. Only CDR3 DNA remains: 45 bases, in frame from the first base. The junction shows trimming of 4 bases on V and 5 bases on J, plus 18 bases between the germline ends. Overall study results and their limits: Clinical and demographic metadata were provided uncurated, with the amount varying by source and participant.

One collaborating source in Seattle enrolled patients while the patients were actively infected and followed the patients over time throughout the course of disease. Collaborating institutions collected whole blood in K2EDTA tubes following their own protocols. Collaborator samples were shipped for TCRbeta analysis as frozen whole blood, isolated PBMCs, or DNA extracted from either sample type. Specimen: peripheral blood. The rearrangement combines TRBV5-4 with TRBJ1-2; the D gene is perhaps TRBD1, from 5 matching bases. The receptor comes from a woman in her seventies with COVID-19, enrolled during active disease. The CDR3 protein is CASSDAAGDPYGYTF. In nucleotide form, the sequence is TGTGCCAGCAGCGACGCCGCGGGGGACCCTTATGGCTACACCTTC.